The 13 T cell receptor beta chains in this list originate from one sample, sequenced in a study of cytomegalovirus exposure and HLA in healthy donors. It was with 60 Vbeta and 13 Jbeta primers that the PCR ran. Data came from immunoSEQ multiplex PCR; TCRdb stores just in-frame clones and leaves some out. The top ten clones hold around 3.2% of a sample with approximately 120,000 clones, around 70% of them seen once. Sequencing was carried out using PBMCs. These TCRs come from a man aged 25 to 40 in good health and CMV-seronegative.

This chain links TRBV27 with TRBJ1-1; possible D gene TRBD1, 6 bases. Germline CDR1 MNHEY, CDR2 SMNVEV (reference sequence). The CDR3 length is 14 residues. V was pared by 7 bases and J by 0 bases, with 12 bases between. CDR3 sequence: CASTTGAMNTEAFF. CDR3 nucleotide sequence: TGTGCCAGCACGACAGGTGCTATGAACACTGAAGCTTTCTTT.

The rearrangement joins TRBV19 to TRBJ1-1, with a tentative D call TRBD1 (6 bases). Germline CDR1 LNHDA, CDR2 SQIVND (reference sequence). This CDR3 is built from 13 residues. Trimming pared 9 bases from V and 4 bases from J, leaving 15 bases between. This CDR3 reads CASETGWSTEAFF. The CDR3 bases are TGTGCCAGCGAGACAGGATGGAGCACTGAAGCTTTCTTT. Full variable domain (remainder filled in from reference TRBV19 and TRBJ1-1): DGGITQSPKYLFRKEGQNVTLSCEQNLNHDAMYWYRQDPGQGLRLIYYSQIVNDFQKGDIAEGYSVSREKKESFPLTVTSAQKNPTAFYLCASETGWSTEAFFGQGTRLTVV.

V and J are TRBV30 and TRBJ2-3; D remains unclear. This CDR3 is built from 10 residues. Germline V lookup: CDR1 GTSNPN, CDR2 SVGIG (reference sequence). V shed 2 bases and J shed 6 bases, with 3 bases lying between them. The CDR3 loop reads CAWSYDTQYF. The DNA for the CDR3 is TGTGCCTGGAGTTATGATACGCAGTATTTT.

This chain connects TRBV5-1 to TRBJ1-1; D may be TRBD1 (6 bases). The CDR3 runs 17 residues. Germline CDR1 is SGHRS and CDR2 is YFSETQ. V was cut by 1 base and J by 3 bases, with 19 bases left in between. The CDR3, as DNA: TGCGCCAGCAGCTTGAAAACCGGACAGAGCATTTACACTGAAGCTTTCTTT. Its protein is CASSLKTGQSIYTEAFF. The whole variable domain, filled in from reference TRBV5-1 and TRBJ1-1, reads KAGVTQTPRYLIKTRGQQVTLSCSPISGHRSVSWYQQTPGQGLQFLFEYFSETQRNKGNFPGRFSGRQFSNSRSEMNVSTLELGDSALYLCASSLKTGQSIYTEAFFGQGTRLTVV.

This sequence joins TRBV6-5 and TRBJ1-2, with D tentatively TRBD1 (5 bases). The germline V gene encodes CDR1 MNHEY and CDR2 SVGAGI. Trimming pared 9 bases from V and 3 bases from J, leaving 8 bases between. The CDR3 has 11 residues. The CDR3 sequence: CASGGDYGYTF. For the CDR3, the DNA is TGTGCCAGTGGGGGGGACTATGGCTACACCTTC.

This chain connects TRBV5-1 to TRBJ2-3; D is perhaps TRBD1 (6 bases). CDR3 size: 13 residues. V gave up 5 bases and J gave up 1 base, with 8 bases separating them. Germline CDR1 SGHRS, CDR2 YFSETQ. The CDR3 protein is CASRGGGTDTQYF. The CDR3 nucleotides are TGCGCCAGCAGAGGGGGTGGCACAGATACGCAGTATTTT.

The table lists this clone with a few counts. The V gene is TRBV9, the J gene TRBJ1-6; D may be TRBD1 (6 bases). From germline, CDR1 is SGDLS and CDR2 YYNGEE. The CDR3 runs 15 residues. Deletions cut 4 bases from V and 10 bases from J, with 18 bases between. This chain's CDR3 is CASSPQGPENSPLHF. CDR3 in DNA: TGTGCCAGCAGCCCCCAGGGGCCAGAGAACTCACCCCTCCACTTT.

The chain links TRBV30 to TRBJ2-3; the D gene is possibly TRBD2 (6 bases). Germline V lookup: CDR1 GTSNPN, CDR2 SVGIG (reference sequence). The V gene lost 7 bases and the J gene lost 3 bases, with 17 bases spanning the gap. This CDR3 comprises 14 residues. CDR3 residues: CALGQGGGTDTQYF. The CDR3 DNA sequence: TGTGCCTTGGGCCAGGGTGGGGGGACAGATACGCAGTATTTT. Complete variable domain (other parts from reference TRBV30 and TRBJ2-3): SQTIHQWPATLVQPVGSPLSLECTVEGTSNPNLYWYRQAAGRGLQLLFYSVGIGQISSEVPQNLSASRPQDRQFILSSKKLLLSDSGFYLCALGQGGGTDTQYFGPGTRLTVL.

A few counts support this clone. The DNA for the CDR3 is TGTGCCAGTACGAGGACAGGGAATAGCAATCAGCCCCAGCATTTT. Its translation: CASTRTGNSNQPQHF. The genes are TRBV19 and TRBJ1-5; 8 nucleotides align to TRBD1. This CDR3 is 15 amino acids long. Germline values: CDR1 LNHDA, CDR2 SQIVND (reference sequence). The V and J ends lost 7 bases and 0 bases, in that order; junction bases with no gene match: 5.

The chain carries TRBV30 and TRBJ1-1, with no clear D. Germline V lookup: CDR1 GTSNPN, CDR2 SVGIG (reference sequence). This CDR3 has 11 amino acids. The V end was cut by 8 bases, the J end by 10 bases, with 17 bases between. The CDR3 region is CAEVTRRRAFF. CDR3 in DNA: TGTGCCGAGGTAACACGGCGGCGAGCTTTCTTT.

In its sample, this clone was seen a few times. Additional DNA sequences in this sample encode the identical CDR3. The CDR3 here is CASSLQEGTEAFF. In DNA form, the CDR3 reads TGTGCCAGTTCCCTGCAGGAAGGCACTGAAGCTTTCTTT. V and J are TRBV19 and TRBJ1-1; D is ambiguous. V was pared by 8 bases and J by 4 bases, with 14 bases between. The germline V gene encodes CDR1 LNHDA and CDR2 SQIVND (reference sequence). The CDR3 covers 13 residues. The variable domain in full, with the rest retrieved from reference TRBV19 and TRBJ1-1, is DGGITQSPKYLFRKEGQNVTLSCEQNLNHDAMYWYRQDPGQGLRLIYYSQIVNDFQKGDIAEGYSVSREKKESFPLTVTSAQKNPTAFYLCASSLQEGTEAFFGQGTRLTVV.

The gene calls are TRBV6-5 and TRBJ2-1; a weak D match, TRBD1 (5 bases). The CDR3 length is 14 residues. Germline CDR1 and CDR2: MNHEY and SVGAGI. V was pared by 2 bases and J by 9 bases, with 14 bases between. The chain's CDR3 is CASSYVQGIGEQFF. The CDR3 DNA reads TGTGCCAGCAGTTACGTCCAGGGCATTGGTGAGCAGTTCTTC.

This clone has a handful of counts. V gene TRBV6-1 combines with J gene TRBJ2-5; tentative D call: TRBD1 (5 bases). Germline CDR1 MNHNS, CDR2 SASEGT. The CDR3 contains 13 residues. Trimming stripped 7 bases from V and 3 bases from J, with 12 bases between. Here the CDR3 reads CASTREIKETQYF. As DNA, the CDR3 is TGTGCCAGCACCAGGGAAATAAAAGAGACCCAGTACTTC.